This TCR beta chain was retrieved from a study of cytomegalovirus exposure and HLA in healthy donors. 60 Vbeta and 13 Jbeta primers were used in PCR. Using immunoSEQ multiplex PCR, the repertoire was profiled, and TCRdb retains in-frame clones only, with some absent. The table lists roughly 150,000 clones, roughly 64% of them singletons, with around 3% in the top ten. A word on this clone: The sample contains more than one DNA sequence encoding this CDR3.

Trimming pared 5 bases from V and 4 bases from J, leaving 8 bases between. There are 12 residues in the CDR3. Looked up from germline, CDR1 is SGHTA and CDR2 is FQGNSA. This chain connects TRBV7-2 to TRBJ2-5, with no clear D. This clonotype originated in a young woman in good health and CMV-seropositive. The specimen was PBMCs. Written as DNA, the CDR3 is TGTGCCAGCAGCCTTCGCAGAGAGACCCAGTACTTC. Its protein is CASSLRRETQYF.